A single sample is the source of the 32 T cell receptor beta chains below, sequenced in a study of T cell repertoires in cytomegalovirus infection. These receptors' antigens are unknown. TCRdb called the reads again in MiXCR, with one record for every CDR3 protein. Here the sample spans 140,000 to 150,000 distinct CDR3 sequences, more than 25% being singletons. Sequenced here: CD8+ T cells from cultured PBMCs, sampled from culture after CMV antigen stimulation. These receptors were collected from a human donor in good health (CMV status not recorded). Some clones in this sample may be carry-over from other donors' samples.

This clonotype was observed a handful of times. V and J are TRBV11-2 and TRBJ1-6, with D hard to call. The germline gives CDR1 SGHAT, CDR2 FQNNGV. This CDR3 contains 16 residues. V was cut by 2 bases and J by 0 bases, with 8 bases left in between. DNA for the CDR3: TGTGCCAGCAGCTTACAGGCGAGCTCCTATAATTCACCCCTCCACTTT. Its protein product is CASSLQASSYNSPLHF.

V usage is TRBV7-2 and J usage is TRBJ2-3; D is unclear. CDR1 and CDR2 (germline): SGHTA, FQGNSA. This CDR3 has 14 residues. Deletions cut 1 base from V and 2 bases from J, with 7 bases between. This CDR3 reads CASSLDFNTDTQYF. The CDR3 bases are TGTGCCAGCAGCTTAGATTTCAACACAGATACGCAGTATTTT.

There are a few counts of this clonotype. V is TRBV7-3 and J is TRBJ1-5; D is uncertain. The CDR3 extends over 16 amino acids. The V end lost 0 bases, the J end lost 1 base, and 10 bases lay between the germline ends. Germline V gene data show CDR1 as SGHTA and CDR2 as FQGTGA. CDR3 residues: CASSLTAGRSNQPQHF. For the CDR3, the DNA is TGTGCCAGCAGCTTAACGGCCGGGCGCAGCAATCAGCCCCAGCATTTT. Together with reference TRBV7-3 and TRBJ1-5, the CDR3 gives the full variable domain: GAGVSQTPSNKVTEKGKYVELRCDPISGHTALYWYRQSLGQGPEFLIYFQGTGAADDSGLPNDRFFAVRPEGSVSTLKIQRTERGDSAVYLCASSLTAGRSNQPQHFGDGTRLSIL.

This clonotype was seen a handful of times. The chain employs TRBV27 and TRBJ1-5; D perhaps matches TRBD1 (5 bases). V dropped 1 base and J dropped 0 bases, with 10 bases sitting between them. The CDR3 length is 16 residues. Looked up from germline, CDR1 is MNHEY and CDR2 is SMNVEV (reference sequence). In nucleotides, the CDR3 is TGTGCCAGCAGTTTATTTGGGGGTTATAGCAATCAGCCCCAGCATTTT. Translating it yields CASSLFGGYSNQPQHF.

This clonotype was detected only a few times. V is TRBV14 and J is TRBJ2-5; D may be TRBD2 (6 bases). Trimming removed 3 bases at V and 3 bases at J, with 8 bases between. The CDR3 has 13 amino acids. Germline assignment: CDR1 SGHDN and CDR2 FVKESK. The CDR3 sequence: CASSHSGEETQYF. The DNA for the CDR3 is TGTGCCAGCAGCCACTCGGGAGAAGAGACCCAGTACTTC.

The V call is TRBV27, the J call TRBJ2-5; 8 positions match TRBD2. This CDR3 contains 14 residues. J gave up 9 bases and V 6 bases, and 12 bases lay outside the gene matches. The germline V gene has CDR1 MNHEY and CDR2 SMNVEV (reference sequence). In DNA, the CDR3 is TGTGCCAGCAGGGGTAGCGGGGCCCTCGGGGCCCAGTACTTC. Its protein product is CASRGSGALGAQYF.

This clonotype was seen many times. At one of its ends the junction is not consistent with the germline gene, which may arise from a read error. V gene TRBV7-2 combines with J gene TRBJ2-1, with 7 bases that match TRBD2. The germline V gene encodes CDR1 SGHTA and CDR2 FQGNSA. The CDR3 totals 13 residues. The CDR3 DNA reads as TGTGCCAGCAGCCCCCCGAATCGTGGGGAGGGGATCTTC. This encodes CASSPPNRGEGIF.

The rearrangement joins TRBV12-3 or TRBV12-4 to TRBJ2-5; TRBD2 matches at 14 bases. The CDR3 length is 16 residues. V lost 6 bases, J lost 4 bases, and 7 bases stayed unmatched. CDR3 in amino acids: CASRLTSGGAGETQYF. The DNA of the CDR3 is TGTGCCAGCAGACTGACTAGCGGGGGGGCGGGAGAGACCCAGTACTTC.

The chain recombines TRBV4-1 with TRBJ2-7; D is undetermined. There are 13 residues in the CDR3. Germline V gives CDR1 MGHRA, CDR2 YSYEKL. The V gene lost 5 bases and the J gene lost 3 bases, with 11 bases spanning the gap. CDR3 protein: CASSAGPRYEQYF. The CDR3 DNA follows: TGCGCCAGCAGCGCCGGACCCCGCTACGAGCAGTACTTC.

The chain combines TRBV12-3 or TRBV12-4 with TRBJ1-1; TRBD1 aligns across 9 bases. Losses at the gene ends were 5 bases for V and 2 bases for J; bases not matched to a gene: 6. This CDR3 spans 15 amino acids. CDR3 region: CASSPGTGRNTEAFF. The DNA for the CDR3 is TGTGCCAGCAGTCCCGGGACAGGGAGAAACACTGAAGCTTTCTTT.

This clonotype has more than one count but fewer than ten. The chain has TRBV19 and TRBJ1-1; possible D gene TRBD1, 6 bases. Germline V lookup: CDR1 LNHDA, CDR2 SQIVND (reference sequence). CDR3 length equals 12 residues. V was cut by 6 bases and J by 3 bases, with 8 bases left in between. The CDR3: CASRPGDTEAFF. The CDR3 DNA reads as TGTGCCAGTAGACCAGGGGACACTGAAGCTTTCTTT.

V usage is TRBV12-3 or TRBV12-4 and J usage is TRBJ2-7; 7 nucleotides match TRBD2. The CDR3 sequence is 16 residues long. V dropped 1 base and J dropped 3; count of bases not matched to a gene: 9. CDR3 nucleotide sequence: TGTGCCAGCAGTTTAGTGTTTAGCGGGCTAGACTACGAGCAGTACTTC. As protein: CASSLVFSGLDYEQYF.

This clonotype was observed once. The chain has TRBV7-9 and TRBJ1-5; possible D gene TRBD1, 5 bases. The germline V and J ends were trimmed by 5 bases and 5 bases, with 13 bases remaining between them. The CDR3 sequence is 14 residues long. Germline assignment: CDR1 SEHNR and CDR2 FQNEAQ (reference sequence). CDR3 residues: CASSPTQGDQPQHF. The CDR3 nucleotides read TGTGCCAGCAGCCCCACCCAAGGGGATCAGCCCCAGCATTTT.

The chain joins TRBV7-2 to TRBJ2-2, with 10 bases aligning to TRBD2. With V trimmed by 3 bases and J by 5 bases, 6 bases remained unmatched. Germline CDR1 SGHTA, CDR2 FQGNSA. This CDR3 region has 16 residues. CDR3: CASSFASGGVTGELFF. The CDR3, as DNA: TGTGCCAGCAGCTTCGCTAGCGGGGGAGTTACCGGGGAGCTGTTTTTT.

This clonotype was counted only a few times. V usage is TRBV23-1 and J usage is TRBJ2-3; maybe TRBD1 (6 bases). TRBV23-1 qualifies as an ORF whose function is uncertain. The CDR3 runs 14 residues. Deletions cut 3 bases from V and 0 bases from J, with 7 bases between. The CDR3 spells CASSHTGSTDTQYF. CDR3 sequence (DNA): TGCGCCAGCAGTCATACAGGGAGCACAGATACGCAGTATTTT.

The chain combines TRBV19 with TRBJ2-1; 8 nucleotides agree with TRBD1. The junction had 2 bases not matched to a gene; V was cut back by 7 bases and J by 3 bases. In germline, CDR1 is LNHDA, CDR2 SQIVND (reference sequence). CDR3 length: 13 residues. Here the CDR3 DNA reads TGTGCCAGTACTGACAGGGGCTACAATGAGCAGTTCTTC. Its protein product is CASTDRGYNEQFF.

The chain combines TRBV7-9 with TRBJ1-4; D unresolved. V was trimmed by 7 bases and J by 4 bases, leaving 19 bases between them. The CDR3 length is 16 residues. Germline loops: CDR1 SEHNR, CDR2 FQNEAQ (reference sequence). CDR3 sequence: CASNNPSQTRNEKLFF. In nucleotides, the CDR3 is TGTGCCAGCAACAATCCTTCCCAAACGCGTAATGAAAAACTGTTTTTT.

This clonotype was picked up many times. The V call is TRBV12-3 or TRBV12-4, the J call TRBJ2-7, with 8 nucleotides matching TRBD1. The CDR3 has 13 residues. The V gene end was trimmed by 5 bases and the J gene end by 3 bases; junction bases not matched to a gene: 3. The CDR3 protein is CASSTGQVYEQYF. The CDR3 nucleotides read TGTGCCAGCAGTACGGGACAGGTCTACGAGCAGTACTTC.

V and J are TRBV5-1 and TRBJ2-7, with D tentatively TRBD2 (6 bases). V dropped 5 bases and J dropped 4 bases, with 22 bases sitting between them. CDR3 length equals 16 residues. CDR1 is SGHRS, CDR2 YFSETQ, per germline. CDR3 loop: CASSGEFTRGEYEQYF. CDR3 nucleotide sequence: TGCGCCAGCAGTGGGGAGTTCACGCGGGGCGAATACGAGCAGTACTTC. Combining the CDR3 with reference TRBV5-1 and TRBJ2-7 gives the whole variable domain KAGVTQTPRYLIKTRGQQVTLSCSPISGHRSVSWYQQTPGQGLQFLFEYFSETQRNKGNFPGRFSGRQFSNSRSEMNVSTLELGDSALYLCASSGEFTRGEYEQYFGPGTRLTVT.

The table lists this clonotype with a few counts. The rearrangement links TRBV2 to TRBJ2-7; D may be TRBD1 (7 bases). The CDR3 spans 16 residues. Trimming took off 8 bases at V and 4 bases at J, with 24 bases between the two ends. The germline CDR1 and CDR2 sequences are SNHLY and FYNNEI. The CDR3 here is CASLPRGTGAGYEQYF. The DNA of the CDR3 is TGTGCCAGCCTACCCCGGGGAACAGGGGCGGGGTACGAGCAGTACTTC.

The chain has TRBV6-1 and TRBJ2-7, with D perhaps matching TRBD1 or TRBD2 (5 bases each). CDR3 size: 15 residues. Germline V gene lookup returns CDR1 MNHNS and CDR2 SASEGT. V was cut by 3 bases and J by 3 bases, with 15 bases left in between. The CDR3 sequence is CASSDGSAGGYEQYF. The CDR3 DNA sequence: TGTGCCAGCAGTGATGGATCGGCTGGGGGCTACGAGCAGTACTTC.

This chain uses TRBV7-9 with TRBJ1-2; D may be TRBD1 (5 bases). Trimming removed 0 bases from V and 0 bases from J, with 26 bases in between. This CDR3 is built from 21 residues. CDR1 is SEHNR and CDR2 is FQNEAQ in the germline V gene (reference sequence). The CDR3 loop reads CASSLATLGTVPGGANYGYTF. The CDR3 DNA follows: TGTGCCAGCAGCTTAGCGACTCTCGGGACTGTACCCGGGGGGGCTAACTATGGCTACACCTTC.

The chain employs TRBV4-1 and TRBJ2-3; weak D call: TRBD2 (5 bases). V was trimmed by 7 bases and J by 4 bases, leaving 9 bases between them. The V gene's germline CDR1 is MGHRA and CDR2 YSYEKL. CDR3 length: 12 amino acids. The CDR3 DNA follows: TGCGCCAGCACGGACTGGCCAGATACGCAGTATTTT. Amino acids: CASTDWPDTQYF.

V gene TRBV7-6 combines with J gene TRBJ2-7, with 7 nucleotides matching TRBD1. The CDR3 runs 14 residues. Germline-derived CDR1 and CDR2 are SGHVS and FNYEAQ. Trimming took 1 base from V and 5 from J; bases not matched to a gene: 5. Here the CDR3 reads CASSLVTGVDEQYF. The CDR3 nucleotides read TGTGCCAGCAGCTTAGTTACAGGGGTGGACGAGCAGTACTTC.

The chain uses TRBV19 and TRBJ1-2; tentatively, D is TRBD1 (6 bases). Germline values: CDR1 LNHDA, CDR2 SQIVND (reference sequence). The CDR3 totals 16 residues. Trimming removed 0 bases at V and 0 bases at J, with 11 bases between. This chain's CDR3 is CASSIEPTGSNYGYTF. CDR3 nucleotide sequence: TGTGCCAGTAGTATAGAACCGACAGGATCTAACTATGGCTACACCTTC.

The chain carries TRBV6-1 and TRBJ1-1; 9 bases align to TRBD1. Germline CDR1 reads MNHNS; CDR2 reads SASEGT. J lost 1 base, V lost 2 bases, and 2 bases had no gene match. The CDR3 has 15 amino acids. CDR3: CASSELGQGNTEAFF. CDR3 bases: TGTGCCAGCAGTGAACTGGGACAGGGGAACACTGAAGCTTTCTTT.

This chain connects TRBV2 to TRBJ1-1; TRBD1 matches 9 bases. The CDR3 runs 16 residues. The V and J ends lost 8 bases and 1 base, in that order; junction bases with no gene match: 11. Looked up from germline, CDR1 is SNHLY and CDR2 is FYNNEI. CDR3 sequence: CASHAGQGAWNTEAFF. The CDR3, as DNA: TGTGCCAGCCACGCGGGACAGGGCGCTTGGAACACTGAAGCTTTCTTT. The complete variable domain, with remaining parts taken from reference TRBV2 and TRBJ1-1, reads EPEVTQTPSHQVTQMGQEVILRCVPISNHLYFYWYRQILGQKVEFLVSFYNNEISEKSEIFDDQFSVERPDGSNFTLKIRSTKLEDSAMYFCASHAGQGAWNTEAFFGQGTRLTVV.

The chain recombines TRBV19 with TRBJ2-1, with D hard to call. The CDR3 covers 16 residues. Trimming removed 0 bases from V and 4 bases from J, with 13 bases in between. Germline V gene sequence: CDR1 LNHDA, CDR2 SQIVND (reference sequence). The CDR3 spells CASSIERAWVYNEQFF. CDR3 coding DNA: TGTGCCAGTAGTATAGAGCGAGCTTGGGTATACAATGAGCAGTTCTTC. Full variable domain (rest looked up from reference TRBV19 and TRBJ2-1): DGGITQSPKYLFRKEGQNVTLSCEQNLNHDAMYWYRQDPGQGLRLIYYSQIVNDFQKGDIAEGYSVSREKKESFPLTVTSAQKNPTAFYLCASSIERAWVYNEQFFGPGTRLTVL.

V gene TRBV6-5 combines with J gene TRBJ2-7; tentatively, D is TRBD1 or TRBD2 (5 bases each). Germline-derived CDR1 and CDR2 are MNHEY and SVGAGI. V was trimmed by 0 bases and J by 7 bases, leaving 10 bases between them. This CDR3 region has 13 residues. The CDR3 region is CASSYSGDREQYF. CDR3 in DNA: TGTGCCAGCAGTTACTCGGGGGATCGGGAGCAGTACTTC.

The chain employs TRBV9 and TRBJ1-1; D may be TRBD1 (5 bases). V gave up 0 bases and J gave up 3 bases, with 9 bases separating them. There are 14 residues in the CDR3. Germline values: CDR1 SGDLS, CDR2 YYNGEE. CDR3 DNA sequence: TGTGCCAGCAGCGTAGGGGGGTCCTACACTGAAGCTTTCTTT. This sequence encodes CASSVGGSYTEAFF.

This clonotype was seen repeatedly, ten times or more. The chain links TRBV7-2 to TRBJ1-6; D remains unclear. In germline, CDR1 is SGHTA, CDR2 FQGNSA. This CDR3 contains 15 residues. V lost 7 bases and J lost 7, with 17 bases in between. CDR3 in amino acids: CASTGAGRGNSPLHF. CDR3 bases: TGTGCCAGCACCGGCGCCGGGCGAGGGAATTCACCCCTCCACTTT.

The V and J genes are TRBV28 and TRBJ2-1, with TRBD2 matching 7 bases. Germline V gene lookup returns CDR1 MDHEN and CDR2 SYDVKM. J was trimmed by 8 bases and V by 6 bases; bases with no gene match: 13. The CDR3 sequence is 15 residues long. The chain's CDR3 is CASSGTAGDLDEQFF. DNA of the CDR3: TGTGCCAGCAGCGGTACCGCGGGGGACTTGGATGAGCAGTTCTTC.